These 29 T cell receptor beta chains were all obtained from the same sample, sequenced in a study of blood T cell repertoires in COVID-19. Sequencing used immunoSEQ multiplex PCR; TCRdb keeps in-frame clones, though not all of them. The sample includes 250,000 to 350,000 clones, approximately 85% seen only once; the top ten take 0.87%. Sequencing input: peripheral blood. These receptors were taken from a human donor with COVID-19, enrolled during active disease. The donor label of this sample is uncertain.

V is TRBV29-1 and J is TRBJ1-1; D is unclear. V was cut by 6 bases and J by 1 base, with 9 bases left in between. Germline-derived CDR1 and CDR2 are SQVTM and ANQGSEA. CDR3 length: 12 amino acids. The CDR3 DNA reads as TGCAGCGTGTCAACTGCGAACACTGAAGCTTTCTTT. Amino acid sequence: CSVSTANTEAFF.

V usage is TRBV12-3 or TRBV12-4 and J usage is TRBJ2-7; D gene unclear. Deletions cut 3 bases from V and 7 bases from J, with 7 bases between. There are 11 residues in the CDR3. CDR3 residues: CASSLRFEQYF. As DNA, the CDR3 is TGTGCCAGCAGTTTGAGGTTTGAGCAGTACTTC.

The CDR3 DNA reads TGTGCCAGTAGTATAGCAGGACAGGGAATCGTAGCAACTAATGAAAAACTGTTTTTT. Encoded protein: CASSIAGQGIVATNEKLFF. This chain links TRBV19 with TRBJ1-4, with 8 bases lining up with TRBD1. CDR1 is LNHDA and CDR2 is SQIVND in the germline V gene (reference sequence). The CDR3 consists of 19 residues. V dropped 1 base and J dropped 0; count of bases not matched to a gene: 10. Full variable domain (outside the CDR3, taken from reference TRBV19 and TRBJ1-4): DGGITQSPKYLFRKEGQNVTLSCEQNLNHDAMYWYRQDPGQGLRLIYYSQIVNDFQKGDIAEGYSVSREKKESFPLTVTSAQKNPTAFYLCASSIAGQGIVATNEKLFFGSGTQLSVL.

The gene calls are TRBV19 and TRBJ2-1; 11 nucleotides align to TRBD2. The germline V gene encodes CDR1 LNHDA and CDR2 SQIVND (reference sequence). The CDR3 length is 15 residues. V lost 9 bases and J lost 12; bases outside the gene matches: 16. The CDR3 bases are TGTGCCAGCTCTTCCCTGGGACTAGCGGTCCGGGGGCAGTTCTTC. It is translated as CASSSLGLAVRGQFF.

CDR3 protein: CAWSKDRQGGTEAFF. The CDR3 region has the DNA TGTGCCTGGAGTAAAGACCGACAGGGAGGCACTGAAGCTTTCTTT. V is TRBV30 and J is TRBJ1-1; 7 nucleotides align to TRBD1. V gave up 2 bases and J gave up 4 bases; unmatched junction bases: 10. Germline CDR1 GTSNPN, CDR2 SVGIG (reference sequence). The CDR3 length is 15 residues.

This chain connects TRBV28 to TRBJ2-7, with D perhaps TRBD1 (5 bases). From germline, CDR1 is MDHEN and CDR2 SYDVKM. V gave up 5 bases and J gave up 5 bases, with 16 bases separating them. The CDR3 has 14 amino acids. The CDR3: CASSLPGYPNEQYF. In DNA form, the CDR3 reads TGTGCCAGCAGTCTTCCAGGGTATCCCAACGAGCAGTACTTC.

For this clone: With a much larger clone just one base away, this may be a read error. This chain uses TRBV7-3 with TRBJ1-1, with TRBD1 as a possible D gene (6 bases). Germline CDR1 is SGHTA and CDR2 is FQGTGA. With 2 bases removed from V and 2 bases from J, the gap between germline ends came to 6 bases. CDR3 length equals 13 residues. CDR3 nucleotides: TGTGCCAGCAGCTTAGGGACAAACACTGAAGCTTTCTTT. Its translation is CASSLGTNTEAFF. Combining the CDR3 with reference TRBV7-3 and TRBJ1-1 gives the whole variable domain GAGVSQTPSNKVTEKGKYVELRCDPISGHTALYWYRQSLGQGPEFLIYFQGTGAADDSGLPNDRFFAVRPEGSVSTLKIQRTERGDSAVYLCASSLGTNTEAFFGQGTRLTVV.

The V gene is TRBV19, the J gene TRBJ1-5, with 7 bases matching TRBD1. Germline lookup yields CDR1 LNHDA and CDR2 SQIVND (reference sequence). V gave up 3 bases and J gave up 3 bases; unmatched junction bases: 5. This CDR3 is 15 amino acids long. The CDR3 is CASSISTGSNQPQHF. CDR3 in DNA: TGTGCCAGTAGTATTTCGACAGGGTCCAATCAGCCCCAGCATTTT.

This clone appeared a single time. This chain joins TRBV6-2 or TRBV6-3 and TRBJ2-7, with 7 bases identical to TRBD2. The CDR3 is made up of 15 amino acids. Germline lookup yields CDR1 MNHEY and CDR2 SVGEGT. V trimming: 2 bases; J trimming: 2 bases; junction bases outside the gene matches: 6. The CDR3 DNA is TGTGCCAGCAGTTACCCTCGCGGGAGCGCCTACGAGCAGTACTTC. Amino acid sequence: CASSYPRGSAYEQYF.

This rearrangement joins TRBV28 to TRBJ2-7; D may be TRBD2 (7 bases). CDR1 and CDR2 from the germline V gene are MDHEN and SYDVKM. V was cut by 2 bases and J by 3 bases, with 11 bases left in between. The CDR3 extends over 14 amino acids. The CDR3 region has the DNA TGTGCCAGCAGTTTACGGGGGGCGTACTACGAGCAGTACTTC. It specifies CASSLRGAYYEQYF.

The genes are TRBV5-4 and TRBJ2-5; 10 bases are shared with TRBD2. Germline-derived CDR1 and CDR2 are SGHNT and YYREEE (reference sequence). The CDR3 is 16 residues long. Losses at the gene ends were 4 bases for V and 4 bases for J; bases not matched to a gene: 10. The CDR3: CASSPPLAGVGETQYF. Here the CDR3 DNA reads TGTGCCAGCAGCCCCCCTCTAGCGGGGGTCGGAGAGACCCAGTACTTC.

This clone has more than one count but fewer than ten. The CDR3 sequence is CASRTTGAENTEAFF. CDR3 nucleotide sequence: TGTGCCTCCCGGACTACAGGGGCTGAGAACACTGAAGCTTTCTTT. The chain carries TRBV6-6 and TRBJ1-1; 7 nucleotides align to TRBD1. The CDR3 is 15 residues long. CDR1 is MNHNY, CDR2 SVGAGI, per germline (reference sequence). The trim removed 11 bases at V and 1 base at J, leaving 13 bases unmatched.

This chain links TRBV6-5 with TRBJ1-3, with 8 nucleotides matching TRBD1. The junction had 4 bases not matched to a gene; V was cut back by 6 bases and J by 0 bases. The germline gives CDR1 MNHEY, CDR2 SVGAGI. This CDR3 is built from 15 residues. CDR3 nucleotide sequence: TGTGCCAGCAGCCCGGACAGGGCCTCTGGAAACACCATATATTTT. Its translation is CASSPDRASGNTIYF.

In regard to this clone: Other DNA sequences in the same sample also yield this CDR3. The V call is TRBV7-2, the J call TRBJ1-1; D is uncertain. Germline-derived CDR1 and CDR2 are SGHTA and FQGNSA. The CDR3 is 13 amino acids. The V end was cut by 0 bases, the J end by 1 base, with 3 bases between. As DNA, the CDR3 is TGTGCCAGCAGCTTAGCGAGGAACACTGAAGCTTTCTTT. Its protein product is CASSLARNTEAFF.

In its sample, this clone was seen a few times. The rearrangement links TRBV10-3 to TRBJ1-5; TRBD1 matches 10 bases. CDR3 length equals 12 residues. V was clipped by 8 bases and J by 5 bases; unmatched bases: 0. Germline-derived CDR1 and CDR2 are ENHRY and SYGVKD. The CDR3 spells CAIGQGDQPQHF. CDR3 sequence (DNA): TGTGCCATCGGACAGGGGGATCAGCCCCAGCATTTT.

The chain links TRBV27 to TRBJ2-2; possibly TRBD1 for D (5 bases). Germline assignment: CDR1 MNHEY and CDR2 SMNVEV (reference sequence). Trimming took 8 bases from V and 1 from J, leaving 11 bases between them. The length of the CDR3 is 14 residues. The DNA for the CDR3 is TGTGCCAGCTGGGGCAGGTTGAACACCGGGGAGCTGTTTTTT. This encodes CASWGRLNTGELFF.

This sequence joins TRBV28 and TRBJ1-2; a weak D match, TRBD1 (5 bases). V was cut by 1 base and J by 4 bases, with 13 bases left in between. The germline V gene encodes CDR1 MDHEN and CDR2 SYDVKM. The CDR3 totals 15 residues. CDR3 sequence (DNA): TGTGCCAGCAGTTTATCCTCCCGGGGGATCTATGGCTACACCTTC. As protein: CASSLSSRGIYGYTF.

This clone was seen just once. Other nucleotide sequences from this sample produce the same CDR3. The chain employs TRBV15 and TRBJ1-2; TRBD1 matches 9 bases. Germline CDR1 and CDR2: LNHNV and YYDKDF (reference sequence). J lost 5 bases, V lost 3 bases, and 7 bases had no gene match. This CDR3 contains 15 residues. CDR3: CATSSGQGLGYGYTF. In nucleotides, the CDR3 is TGTGCCACCAGCAGTGGACAGGGGCTGGGGTATGGCTACACCTTC.

The chain recombines TRBV27 with TRBJ2-5; tentatively, D is TRBD2 (6 bases). CDR1 and CDR2 (germline): MNHEY, SMNVEV (reference sequence). The CDR3 is 15 residues long. V shed 0 bases and J shed 1 base, with 9 bases lying between them. The DNA of the CDR3 is TGTGCCAGCAGTTTATCCTGGGGGGTCCAAGAGACCCAGTACTTC. Its translation: CASSLSWGVQETQYF.

This clone has only one observation. This rearrangement joins TRBV7-9 to TRBJ1-1; perhaps TRBD1 as D (5 bases). The CDR3 runs to 14 residues. Germline CDR1 is SEHNR and CDR2 is FQNEAQ (reference sequence). V was pared by 7 bases and J by 1 base, with 13 bases between. CDR3 protein: CASILVGGNTEAFF. The CDR3 region has the DNA TGTGCCAGCATCCTAGTGGGGGGGAACACTGAAGCTTTCTTT. The variable domain in full, with the rest retrieved from reference TRBV7-9 and TRBJ1-1, is DTGVSQNPRHKITKRGQNVTFRCDPISEHNRLYWYRQTLGQGPEFLTYFQNEAQLEKSRLLSDRFSAERPKGSFSTLEIQRTEQGDSAMYLCASILVGGNTEAFFGQGTRLTVV.

V usage is TRBV6-2 or TRBV6-3 and J usage is TRBJ1-5; D call uncertain. CDR1 and CDR2 (germline): MNHEY, SVGEGT. V gave up 4 bases and J gave up 3 bases, with 13 bases separating them. CDR3 length equals 15 residues. The CDR3 sequence is CASSSMTGYNQPQHF. CDR3 DNA sequence: TGTGCCAGCAGTTCTATGACGGGATACAATCAGCCCCAGCATTTT.

The chain combines TRBV7-6 with TRBJ1-4; TRBD1 is a possible D gene (5 bases). Germline CDR1 and CDR2: SGHVS and FNYEAQ. This CDR3 spans 14 amino acids. The V and J ends lost 1 base and 6 bases respectively, with 9 bases between them. CDR3 protein: CASSLGQGHEKLFF. The CDR3 DNA sequence: TGTGCCAGCAGCTTAGGGCAGGGTCATGAAAAACTGTTTTTT.

V usage is TRBV12-3 or TRBV12-4 and J usage is TRBJ1-4, with D perhaps TRBD1 (6 bases). V gave up 3 bases and J gave up 5 bases, with 7 bases separating them. This CDR3 is 13 amino acids long. CDR3 nucleotides: TGTGCCAGCAGTTTGGGGACAAATGAAAAACTGTTTTTT. Encoded protein: CASSLGTNEKLFF.

V gene TRBV5-5 combines with J gene TRBJ1-4, with unresolved D. The V end lost 1 base, the J end lost 8 bases, and 9 bases lay between the germline ends. Germline V lookup: CDR1 SGHKS, CDR2 YYEKEE (reference sequence). This CDR3 spans 13 amino acids. The CDR3 spells CASSLMGSEKLFF. CDR3 DNA sequence: TGTGCCAGCAGCTTGATGGGGAGCGAAAAACTGTTTTTT.

This sequence joins TRBV5-4 and TRBJ1-1; D possibly corresponds to TRBD1 (5 bases). The CDR3 has 14 amino acids. Germline loops: CDR1 SGHNT, CDR2 YYREEE (reference sequence). Trimming shortened V by 0 bases and J by 2 bases, and 8 bases separated the two germline ends. The CDR3 DNA sequence: TGTGCCAGCAGCTTGGTGGGGGGAAACACTGAAGCTTTCTTT. Its translation: CASSLVGGNTEAFF.

The chain combines TRBV15 with TRBJ2-7; 8 bases are a match to TRBD2. V gave up 5 bases and J gave up 2 bases; unmatched junction bases: 8. CDR1 and CDR2 from the germline V gene are LNHNV and YYDKDF (reference sequence). The CDR3 spans 15 residues. Written as DNA, the CDR3 is TGTGCCACCAGCGTTCTTCCAGCGGGGGCCTACGAGCAGTACTTC. It yields the protein CATSVLPAGAYEQYF.

V usage is TRBV7-2 and J usage is TRBJ2-1, with 7 bases aligning to TRBD2. CDR1 is SGHTA, CDR2 FQGNSA, per germline. V was clipped by 6 bases and J by 11 bases; unmatched bases: 7. CDR3 length equals 12 residues. CDR3 nucleotide sequence: TGTGCCAGCAGAGACACCGGGACTAAGCAGTTCTTC. Its translation is CASRDTGTKQFF.

The CDR3, as DNA: TGTGCCAGCAGCCAACAGGGACAGCCTAACTATGGCTACACCTTC. This gives the protein CASSQQGQPNYGYTF. J is TRBJ1-2 and V is TRBV3-1 (or the pseudogene TRBV3-2); 7 bases line up with TRBD1. Trimming removed 2 bases from V and 0 bases from J; junction bases left unmatched: 3. The length of the CDR3 is 15 residues. Germline V gene data show CDR1 as LGHDT and CDR2 as YNNKEL (reference sequence).

This clone was detected once. The chain combines TRBV27 with TRBJ2-7; 14 bases align to TRBD2. CDR1 is MNHEY and CDR2 is SMNVEV in the germline V gene (reference sequence). The CDR3 extends over 19 amino acids. Trimming cost V 6 bases and J 2 bases; bases outside gene matches: 15. CDR3 in amino acids: CASSQMRGTSGSLTYEQYF. The CDR3 region has the DNA TGTGCCAGCAGCCAGATGCGGGGGACTAGCGGGAGTTTGACCTACGAGCAGTACTTC.